A single sample is the source of the 9 T cell receptor beta chains below, sequenced in a study of T cell responses to AZD1222 COVID-19 vaccine. Clones were read by immunoSEQ multiplex PCR, and TCRdb kept only the in-frame ones, dropping some. Seen here are about 90,000 clones, 75% to 90% observed once, and the top ten hold 16%. The starting material was peripheral blood, obtained on day 0 of AZD1222 vaccination. These receptors were obtained from an adult in good health.

The chain carries TRBV4-1 and TRBJ2-7; no clear D gene. Germline V gene sequence: CDR1 MGHRA, CDR2 YSYEKL. The V gene lost 3 bases and the J gene lost 2 bases, with 11 bases spanning the gap. CDR3 length equals 14 residues. The CDR3 sequence: CASSHGPPTYEQYF. The CDR3 DNA reads TGCGCCAGCAGCCATGGACCACCTACCTACGAGCAGTACTTC.

J is TRBJ1-1 and V is TRBV30; D not certain. The CDR3 is made up of 11 amino acids. The V gene's germline CDR1 is GTSNPN and CDR2 SVGIG (reference sequence). The V and J ends lost 4 bases and 9 bases respectively, with 12 bases between them. The CDR3 DNA reads TGTGCCTGGACCCTGCCGGGTCAAGCTTTCTTT. As protein: CAWTLPGQAFF.

The J gene is TRBJ1-3, the V gene TRBV5-1, with 8 positions matching TRBD1. The CDR3 has 16 residues. The V gene end was trimmed by 6 bases and the J gene end by 4 bases; junction bases not matched to a gene: 12. Germline V CDR1 and CDR2: SGHRS, YFSETQ. The CDR3 here is CASKPESGGSGNTIYF. CDR3 sequence (DNA): TGCGCCAGCAAGCCAGAGTCAGGGGGCTCCGGAAACACCATATATTTT.

The chain uses TRBV16 and TRBJ2-2; the match to TRBD1 covers 7 bases. Trimming cost V 4 bases and J 4 bases; bases outside gene matches: 6. The CDR3 totals 15 residues. Germline loops: CDR1 KGHSY, CDR2 FQNENV. CDR3: CASSPSRGRTGELFF. The DNA for the CDR3 is TGTGCCAGCAGCCCGAGTAGGGGGCGCACCGGGGAGCTGTTTTTT.

J is TRBJ1-1 and V is TRBV2, with 7 bases fitting TRBD1. In germline, CDR1 is SNHLY, CDR2 FYNNEI. The J segment lost 8 bases and the V segment lost 6 bases, leaving 9 bases of the junction unmatched. CDR3 length: 13 residues. CDR3: CASRAQGRGEAFF. In DNA, the CDR3 is TGTGCCAGCAGAGCACAGGGGCGCGGGGAAGCTTTCTTT.

The chain joins TRBV29-1 to TRBJ2-1; possibly TRBD1 or TRBD2 for D (6 bases each). This CDR3 is 14 amino acids long. Trimming pared 6 bases from V and 5 bases from J, leaving 17 bases between. The germline V gene has CDR1 SQVTM and CDR2 ANQGSEA. CDR3 DNA: TGCAGCGTCTCGGGGGCGAAGGCGGACAATGAGCAGTTCTTC. It encodes CSVSGAKADNEQFF.

This rearrangement joins TRBV6-1 to TRBJ1-4; the D gene is possibly TRBD1 (5 bases). CDR1 and CDR2 (germline): MNHNS, SASEGT. The CDR3 runs 17 residues. V gave up 3 bases and J gave up 3 bases, with 17 bases separating them. The CDR3 sequence is CASSDDSSIHPNEKLFF. CDR3 sequence (DNA): TGTGCCAGCAGTGATGACAGCTCCATCCACCCTAATGAAAAACTGTTTTTT.

CDR3 sequence: CASSQEDTQYF. The CDR3 nucleotides read TGTGCCAGCAGCCAAGAAGATACGCAGTATTTT. This chain links TRBV3-1 (or the pseudogene TRBV3-2) with TRBJ2-3; D remains unclear. The CDR3 covers 11 residues. V lost 0 bases and J 5 bases, leaving 0 bases between the germline ends. Germline lookup yields CDR1 LGHDT and CDR2 YNNKEL (reference sequence).

V gene TRBV6-1 combines with J gene TRBJ1-1; D is unclear. The ends were cut back, 3 bases at V and 0 bases at J, with 11 bases in the middle. The CDR3 length is 15 residues. From germline, CDR1 is MNHNS and CDR2 SASEGT. CDR3 residues: CASSDWPSLNTEAFF. The CDR3, as DNA: TGTGCCAGCAGTGATTGGCCATCGCTGAACACTGAAGCTTTCTTT.